This entry is about one T cell receptor beta chain. Antigen: not known. The data derive from a study of immune cell composition in non-small cell lung cancer. V was clipped by 6 bases and J by 2 bases, with 12 bases between them. The CDR3 covers 14 residues. CDR1 is LNHDA, CDR2 SQIVND, per germline (reference sequence). Study-level points and caveats: Tumour-associated clones >0.5% occurred in approximately 32% of adenocarcinomas, under 85% of squamous.

Assay: immunoSEQ multiplex PCR; the TCRdb copy retains only in-frame clones and omits some. The table has 4,900 or so clones, around 76% seen once. The chain has TRBV19 and TRBJ2-3; the D is unclear. The clonotype comes from a human donor with non-small cell lung cancer. The specimen was lung tumor tissue. CDR3 nucleotide sequence: TGTGCCAGTAGCCAGACAAGTCTCACAGATACGCAGTATTTT. It translates to CASSQTSLTDTQYF.